The entry below describes one T cell receptor beta chain. Its matching antigen is unknown. The data stem from a study of cytomegalovirus exposure and HLA in healthy donors. General study findings and limits: The number of N-insertions in an Asian-associated ancestry cluster was reportedly below the roughly 620-donor mean in a later analysis. High sensitivity and specificity were reportedly achieved when the classifier diagnosed cytomegalovirus status.

The PCR made use of 60 Vbeta and 13 Jbeta primers. The protocol was immunoSEQ multiplex PCR, while the TCRdb copy is restricted to in-frame clones and leaves out a portion. The sample carries 95,000 to 150,000 clones, 50% to 75% recorded once. The sequence derives from a woman aged 40-49 years in good health and CMV-seropositive. The sequencing sample was made of PBMCs.

The CDR3 sequence: CATENSSGSSYEQYF. CDR3 bases: TGTGCCACCGAAAATTCTAGCGGGAGTTCCTACGAGCAGTACTTC. The chain uses TRBV6-1 and TRBJ2-5; 10 bases line up with TRBD2. The J call may be incorrect, as the DNA end agrees better with TRBJ2-7. Germline V gene sequence: CDR1 MNHNS, CDR2 SASEGT. This CDR3 contains 15 residues.